Presented here are 8 T cell receptor beta chains from one specimen sequenced in a study of blood T cell repertoires in COVID-19. The method was immunoSEQ multiplex PCR; TCRdb's version includes in-frame clones alone and lacks a portion of them. The sample lists about 110,000 clones; 86% were seen once. Source material: peripheral blood. The receptors derive from a man between 35 and 55 years old with acute or convalescent COVID-19.

The V and J genes are TRBV28 and TRBJ2-7; no definite D call. Trimming removed 2 bases at V and 2 bases at J, with 10 bases between. This CDR3 comprises 14 residues. Germline loops: CDR1 MDHEN, CDR2 SYDVKM. The CDR3 region has the DNA TGTGCCAGCAGTTTACCGGCGGTACCCTACGAGCAGTACTTC. Translating it yields CASSLPAVPYEQYF.

J is TRBJ1-5 and V is TRBV30; a possible D gene is TRBD1 (5 bases). The CDR3 runs to 15 residues. The germline V gene encodes CDR1 GTSNPN and CDR2 SVGIG (reference sequence). V was trimmed by 2 bases and J by 4 bases, leaving 15 bases between them. The CDR3 region has the DNA TGTGCCTGGAGTTCAGGACCGACAGTAAATCAGCCCCAGCATTTT. It is translated as CAWSSGPTVNQPQHF.

This chain connects TRBV19 to TRBJ2-1, with 10 bases lining up with TRBD1. This CDR3 is built from 16 residues. The V gene end was trimmed by 3 bases and the J gene end by 4 bases; junction bases not matched to a gene: 6. Germline V lookup: CDR1 LNHDA, CDR2 SQIVND (reference sequence). The CDR3 spells CASSIEWDRGYNEQFF. In nucleotides, the CDR3 is TGTGCCAGTAGTATTGAATGGGACAGGGGTTACAATGAGCAGTTCTTC.

The rearrangement links TRBV19 to TRBJ2-5, with TRBD2 identical over 15 bases. The ends lost 1 base at V and 5 bases at J; junction bases unmatched: 2. CDR1 is LNHDA and CDR2 is SQIVND in the germline V gene (reference sequence). The CDR3 is 16 amino acids. CDR3 sequence reads: CASSIGGTSGRETQYF. In nucleotides, the CDR3 is TGTGCCAGTAGTATAGGGGGGACTAGCGGGAGGGAGACCCAGTACTTC. The complete variable domain, with remaining parts taken from reference TRBV19 and TRBJ2-5, reads DGGITQSPKYLFRKEGQNVTLSCEQNLNHDAMYWYRQDPGQGLRLIYYSQIVNDFQKGDIAEGYSVSREKKESFPLTVTSAQKNPTAFYLCASSIGGTSGRETQYFGPGTRLLVL.

The V call is TRBV6-5, the J call TRBJ2-1; a possible D gene is TRBD1 (6 bases). V was shortened by 6 bases and J by 5 bases, with 17 bases between the two germline ends. CDR3 length equals 15 residues. Germline values: CDR1 MNHEY, CDR2 SVGAGI. The CDR3 DNA follows: TGTGCCAGCAGCCGTACAGGGCCAAAACACAATGAGCAGTTCTTC. It specifies CASSRTGPKHNEQFF.

CDR3 nucleotide sequence: TGTGCCAGCAGCTTGGGTCTAGCGGGAAACGGCTACAATGAGCAGTTCTTC. It encodes CASSLGLAGNGYNEQFF. V gene TRBV5-6 combines with J gene TRBJ2-1; 9 bases are a match to TRBD2. After removal of 0 bases from V and 3 bases from J, the junction contained 7 bases not matched to a gene. Per the germline V gene, CDR1 is SGHDT and CDR2 is YYEEEE. The CDR3 has 17 amino acids. Based on the CDR3 plus reference TRBV5-6 and TRBJ2-1, the full variable domain is DAGVTQSPTHLIKTRGQQVTLRCSPKSGHDTVSWYQQALGQGPQFIFQYYEEEERQRGNFPDRFSGHQFPNYSSELNVNALLLGDSALYLCASSLGLAGNGYNEQFFGPGTRLTVL.

V gene TRBV12-3 or TRBV12-4 combines with J gene TRBJ1-1; a weak D match, TRBD1 (6 bases). V was shortened by 6 bases and J by 1 base, with 9 bases between the two germline ends. This CDR3 has 13 residues. The CDR3 sequence: CASRPTGNTEAFF. DNA of the CDR3: TGTGCCAGCAGGCCGACAGGGAACACTGAAGCTTTCTTT.

The chain couples TRBV9 to TRBJ2-5; TRBD2 aligns across 11 bases. This CDR3 region has 16 residues. V lost 2 bases, J lost 3 bases, and 6 bases stayed unmatched. Germline V gives CDR1 SGDLS, CDR2 YYNGEE. This chain's CDR3 is CASSVGTSGGEETQYF. In DNA form, the CDR3 reads TGTGCCAGCAGCGTGGGAACTAGCGGGGGCGAAGAGACCCAGTACTTC.